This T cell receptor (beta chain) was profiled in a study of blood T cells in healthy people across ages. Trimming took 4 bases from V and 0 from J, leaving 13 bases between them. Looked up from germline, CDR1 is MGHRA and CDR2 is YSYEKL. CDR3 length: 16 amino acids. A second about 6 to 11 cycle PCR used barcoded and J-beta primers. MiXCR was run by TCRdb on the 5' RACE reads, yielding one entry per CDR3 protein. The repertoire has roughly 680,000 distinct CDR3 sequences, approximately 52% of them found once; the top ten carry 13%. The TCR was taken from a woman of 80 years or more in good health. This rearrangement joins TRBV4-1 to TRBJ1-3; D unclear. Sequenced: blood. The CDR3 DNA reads TGCGCCAGCAGCCGAGATCAGGATTACTCTGGAAACACCATATATTTT. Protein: CASSRDQDYSGNTIYF.